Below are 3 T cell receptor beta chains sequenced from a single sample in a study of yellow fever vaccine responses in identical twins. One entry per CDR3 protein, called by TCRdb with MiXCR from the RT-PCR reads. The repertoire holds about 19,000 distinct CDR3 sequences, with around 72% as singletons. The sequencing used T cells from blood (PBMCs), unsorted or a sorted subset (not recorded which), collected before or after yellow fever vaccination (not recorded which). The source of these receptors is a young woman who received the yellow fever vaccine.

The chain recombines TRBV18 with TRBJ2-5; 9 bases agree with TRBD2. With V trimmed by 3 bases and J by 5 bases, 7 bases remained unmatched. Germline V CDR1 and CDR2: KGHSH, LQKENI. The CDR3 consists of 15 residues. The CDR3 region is CASSPGAGGMETQYF. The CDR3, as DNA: TGTGCCAGCTCACCGGGAGCGGGAGGAATGGAGACCCAGTACTTC.

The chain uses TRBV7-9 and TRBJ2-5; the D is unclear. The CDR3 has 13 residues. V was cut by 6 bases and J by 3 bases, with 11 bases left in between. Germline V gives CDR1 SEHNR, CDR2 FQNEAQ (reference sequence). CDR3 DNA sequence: TGTGCCAGCAGTCCCGGCAACAAAGAGACCCAGTACTTC. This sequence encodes CASSPGNKETQYF.

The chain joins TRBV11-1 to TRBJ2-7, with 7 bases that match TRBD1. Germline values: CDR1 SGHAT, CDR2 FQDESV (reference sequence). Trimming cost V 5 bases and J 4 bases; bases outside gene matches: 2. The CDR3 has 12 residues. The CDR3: CASSPTGYEQYV. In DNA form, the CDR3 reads TGTGCCAGCAGCCCGACAGGGTACGAGCAGTACGTC.